This is a list of T cell receptor beta chains from one sample in a study of blood T cell repertoires in COVID-19. Some clones are missing from TCRdb's copy, which holds only in-frame ones; the method was immunoSEQ multiplex PCR. The sample records 220,000 or so clones, about 86% being singletons. The sample was peripheral blood. The source of these receptors is a woman between 25 and 40 years old who had recovered from COVID-19. Both conserved end residues are part of each CDR3. A D gene is named only where the DNA matches it firmly. Expanded clones get a size class; other rows say once, few or many, or leave the size out.

j_call d_call v_call clone_size cdr3_aa cdr3_nt
TRBJ2-3 TRBD2 TRBV10-1 - CASSESPSGRSTDTQYF TGCGCCAGCAGTGAGTCACCCAGCGGGAGAAGCACAGATACGCAGTATTTT
TRBJ2-1 TRBD2 TRBV5-4 - CASSPGTSGGSYNEQFF TGTGCCAGCAGCCCCGGGACTAGCGGGGGGTCCTACAATGAGCAGTTCTTC
TRBJ2-7 TRBD2 TRBV11-2 - CASSLASSGSYEQYF TGTGCCAGCAGCTTAGCCTCTAGCGGGAGCTACGAGCAGTACTTC
TRBJ2-2 TRBD1 TRBV24-1 once CATSRGQDTGELFF TGTGCCACCAGCAGGGGGCAGGACACCGGGGAGCTGTTTTTT
TRBJ2-5 - TRBV6-5 - CASQHQGETQYF TGTGCCAGCCAGCATCAGGGTGAGACCCAGTACTTC
TRBJ2-1 TRBD2 TRBV11-3 once CASSLGLAGSGEQFF TGTGCCAGCAGCTTAGGGCTAGCGGGGTCCGGGGAGCAGTTCTTC
TRBJ2-7 - TRBV5-6 once CASSLDGTPYEQYF TGTGCCAGCAGCTTAGATGGGACACCTTACGAGCAGTACTTC
TRBJ2-1 TRBD2 TRBV9 - CASSGSGSSYNEQFF TGTGCCAGCAGCGGTAGCGGGAGCTCCTACAATGAGCAGTTCTTC
TRBJ1-5 TRBD1 TRBV4-1 - CASSQDGQGGQPQHF TGCGCCAGCAGCCAAGATGGACAGGGTGGTCAGCCCCAGCATTTT
TRBJ2-5 - TRBV19 - CASGGDRKETQYF TGTGCCAGTGGAGGGGACAGAAAAGAGACCCAGTACTTC
TRBJ2-1 - TRBV5-1 - CASSPGVNSYNEQFF TGCGCCAGCAGCCCGGGAGTCAACTCCTACAATGAGCAGTTCTTC
TRBJ1-1 TRBD1 TRBV5-4 - CASSSPVQGDTEAFF TGTGCCAGCAGCTCCCCGGTACAGGGGGACACTGAAGCTTTCTTT
TRBJ1-6 - TRBV30 few CAWAQDTQSGSPLHF TGTGCCTGGGCCCAAGATACTCAATCGGGTTCACCCCTCCACTTT
TRBJ2-4 - TRBV18 - CASSPRERTKDIQYF TGTGCCAGCTCCCCCAGGGAACGAACCAAGGACATTCAGTACTTC
TRBJ2-7 - TRBV12-3/TRBV12-4 - CASSLSQGYEQYF TGTGCCAGCAGTTTGAGTCAGGGCTACGAGCAGTACTTC
TRBJ2-3 - TRBV15 - CATSRELVQDTQYF TGTGCCACCAGCAGAGAACTAGTGCAAGATACGCAGTATTTT
TRBJ2-4 - TRBV24-1 - CATSDGVQGAKNIQYF TGTGCCACCAGTGATGGTGTTCAGGGAGCCAAAAACATTCAGTACTTC
TRBJ1-2 TRBD1 TRBV6-4 - CASSDSWTGRNYGYTF TGTGCCAGCAGTGACTCCTGGACAGGCCGCAACTATGGCTACACCTTC
TRBJ2-2 - TRBV5-1 - CASSLEGRSNTGELFF TGCGCCAGCAGCTTGGAAGGGAGGTCGAACACCGGGGAGCTGTTTTTT
TRBJ2-1 TRBD2 TRBV25-1 few CASSEIAGGFEQFF TGTGCCAGCAGTGAAATAGCGGGAGGTTTTGAGCAGTTCTTC
TRBJ2-7 - TRBV28 - CATTGPSGYEQYF TGTGCCACCACAGGGCCCTCAGGCTACGAGCAGTACTTC
TRBJ1-5 TRBD1 TRBV20-1 - CSASKDRSNQPQHF TGCAGTGCTAGTAAGGACAGGTCCAATCAGCCCCAGCATTTT